Sequencing of this T cell receptor (beta chain) was carried out in a study of blood T cell repertoires in COVID-19. Across the study: Samples came from the United States, Italy and Spain, spanning acute and convalescent COVID-19. PBMCs, B-cell-depleted T cells, or T cells provided the cDNA or gDNA that made up the material.

The CDR3 extends over 14 amino acids. Trimming pared 4 bases from V and 0 bases from J, leaving 10 bases between. In germline, CDR1 is SGHRS, CDR2 YFSETQ. Produced via immunoSEQ multiplex PCR; TCRdb's table is partial and in-frame only. The sample lists more than 250,000 clones, about 83% seen once, with roughly 1.6% in the top ten. Sequencing was performed on peripheral blood. The genes are TRBV5-1 and TRBJ1-1, with no clear D. This TCR was sampled from a woman in her 50s with acute or convalescent COVID-19. The chain's CDR3 is CASSPGGVNTEAFF. CDR3 nucleotides: TGCGCCAGCAGCCCGGGAGGTGTGAACACTGAAGCTTTCTTT. Variable domain in full (rest from reference TRBV5-1 and TRBJ1-1): KAGVTQTPRYLIKTRGQQVTLSCSPISGHRSVSWYQQTPGQGLQFLFEYFSETQRNKGNFPGRFSGRQFSNSRSEMNVSTLELGDSALYLCASSPGGVNTEAFFGQGTRLTVV.